These T cell receptor beta chains were read from a single sample in a study of blood T cell repertoires in COVID-19. Here immunoSEQ multiplex PCR was the method, and the copy in TCRdb shows in-frame clones only, minus some. The table records about 480,000 clones, approximately 88% of them present only once. Sequencing input: peripheral blood. Every receptor here comes from a woman in her fifties or sixties with COVID-19, enrolled during active disease. Both conserved end residues are trimmed from each CDR3. Each record gives: V gene, CDR3 protein.

v_gene: TRBV3-1/TRBV3-2; CDR3aa: ASSQSGQGRQPQH
v_gene: TRBV28; CDR3aa: ASRRSMNTEAF
v_gene: TRBV5-4; CDR3aa: ASSGARNADTQY
v_gene: TRBV10-2; CDR3aa: ASSMTGGVGEAF
v_gene: TRBV9; CDR3aa: ASSLSGGLTGELF
v_gene: TRBV3-1/TRBV3-2; CDR3aa: ASSLSVQGGYGYT
v_gene: TRBV21-1; CDR3aa: ASSNSKTGKEQY
v_gene: TRBV5-4; CDR3aa: ASSPDRRANEQF
v_gene: TRBV4-1; CDR3aa: ASSQGRTNNEQF
v_gene: TRBV12-3/TRBV12-4; CDR3aa: ASSLQGGDGYT
v_gene: TRBV18; CDR3aa: ASSPAPTGAYEQY
v_gene: TRBV30; CDR3aa: AWSVGLAGTGETQY
v_gene: TRBV20-1; CDR3aa: SARDGLGQF
v_gene: TRBV7-9; CDR3aa: ASSRQGNTEAF
v_gene: TRBV5-1; CDR3aa: ASSLESGAGNTIY
v_gene: TRBV1; CDR3aa: TSSQVSGANYGYT
v_gene: TRBV12-5; CDR3aa: ASGHGTNAQETQY
v_gene: TRBV28; CDR3aa: ASSSGGQPQH
v_gene: TRBV27; CDR3aa: ASSSLDRGVTNEKLF
v_gene: TRBV30; CDR3aa: AWGTGRTGELF
v_gene: TRBV28; CDR3aa: ASSFRSEQY
v_gene: TRBV9; CDR3aa: ASSVGVGLVGGFEQF
v_gene: TRBV2; CDR3aa: ASSGADTYNEQF
v_gene: TRBV5-4; CDR3aa: ASSSDSQAF
v_gene: TRBV12-3/TRBV12-4; CDR3aa: ASTLGGFSEQY
v_gene: TRBV7-2; CDR3aa: ASRTQGVEAF
v_gene: TRBV4-1; CDR3aa: ASSRGQANYGYT
v_gene: TRBV7-9; CDR3aa: ASSLGQGAYEQY
v_gene: TRBV13; CDR3aa: ASSLQQASQIPDGYT
v_gene: TRBV19; CDR3aa: ASTDIFRQGRVYNEQF